The 25 T cell receptor beta chains below were found in one sample sequenced in a study of shared clonotypes between healthy human individuals. The data were produced by immunoSEQ multiplex PCR, yet TCRdb's version contains in-frame clones alone and is incomplete. The sample lists 2 million to 2.5 million clones; 95% were seen once. The specimen sequenced was naive CD4+ T cells sorted from blood. The subset denotes: CD45RA+ positively selected. The receptors shown here come from a man younger than 35 in good health.

The chain employs TRBV25-1 and TRBJ2-5; D is undetermined. The J call may be in error: the DNA end matches TRBJ2-7 better. The CDR3 totals 13 residues. CDR1 and CDR2 (germline): MGHDK, SYGVNS. CDR3: CASSVAISYEQYF. CDR3 nucleotides: TGTGCCAGCAGTGTTGCCATCTCCTACGAGCAGTACTTC.

The chain is built from TRBV27 and TRBJ1-6, with TRBD1 as a possible D gene (6 bases). This CDR3 is 16 amino acids long. V was cut by 4 bases and J by 0 bases, with 10 bases left in between. Germline V gene sequence: CDR1 MNHEY, CDR2 SMNVEV (reference sequence). For the CDR3, the DNA is TGTGCCAGCAGTTGGGACATCAGCTCCTATAATTCACCCCTCCACTTT. This sequence encodes CASSWDISSYNSPLHF.

Comment on this clone: Other DNA variants within this sample encode the same CDR3. The chain links TRBV5-4 to TRBJ2-7; D ambiguous. The V end lost 2 bases, the J end lost 0 bases, and 6 bases lay between the germline ends. The CDR3 spans 13 residues. Germline CDR1 reads SGHNT; CDR2 reads YYREEE (reference sequence). The CDR3 spells CASSLPSSYEQYF. The CDR3 DNA is TGTGCCAGCAGCTTACCAAGCTCCTACGAGCAGTACTTC.

This clone was observed a single time. Other DNA sequences within the sample encode an identical CDR3. V is TRBV7-2 and J is TRBJ2-3, with 7 bases fitting TRBD2. The V gene's germline CDR1 is SGHTA and CDR2 FQGNSA. This CDR3 has 15 amino acids. Germline trimming cut 3 bases from V and 0 bases from J; bases unmatched to any gene: 3. The CDR3 protein is CASSFSGLSTDTQYF. For the CDR3, the DNA is TGTGCCAGCAGCTTTAGCGGGTTAAGCACAGATACGCAGTATTTT.

The V gene is TRBV5-1, the J gene TRBJ2-1; 7 nucleotides line up with TRBD1. Germline V gene lookup returns CDR1 SGHRS and CDR2 YFSETQ. V lost 0 bases, J lost 1 base, and 4 bases stayed unmatched. This CDR3 region has 16 residues. The CDR3 spells CASSLGDSPSYNEQFF. CDR3 coding DNA: TGCGCCAGCAGCTTGGGGGACAGCCCATCCTACAATGAGCAGTTCTTC. Full variable domain (remainder filled in from reference TRBV5-1 and TRBJ2-1): KAGVTQTPRYLIKTRGQQVTLSCSPISGHRSVSWYQQTPGQGLQFLFEYFSETQRNKGNFPGRFSGRQFSNSRSEMNVSTLELGDSALYLCASSLGDSPSYNEQFFGPGTRLTVL.

The rearrangement uses TRBV7-9 and TRBJ2-5; D is possibly TRBD1 (5 bases). The germline V gene encodes CDR1 SEHNR and CDR2 FQNEAQ (reference sequence). This CDR3 is 15 amino acids long. Trimming took 6 bases from V and 1 from J, leaving 15 bases between them. This CDR3 reads CASSWARAGQETQYF. The CDR3 region has the DNA TGTGCCAGCAGTTGGGCCAGGGCTGGCCAAGAGACCCAGTACTTC.

V is TRBV7-2 and J is TRBJ2-7; 8 nucleotides line up with TRBD2. Germline values: CDR1 SGHTA, CDR2 FQGNSA. After removal of 2 bases from V and 3 bases from J, the junction contained 9 bases not matched to a gene. This CDR3 is 16 amino acids long. CDR3 in DNA: TGTGCCAGCAGCTTAACTCGGGCGGGAGGTAACTACGAGCAGTACTTC. Encoded protein: CASSLTRAGGNYEQYF.

The chain has TRBV25-1 and TRBJ1-2, with 11 bases matching TRBD1. This CDR3 is built from 14 residues. Germline V CDR1 and CDR2: MGHDK, SYGVNS. J lost 2 bases, V lost 6 bases, and 2 bases had no gene match. CDR3 bases: TGTGCCAGCAGGGACAGGGGGCGCAACTATGGCTACACCTTC. It specifies CASRDRGRNYGYTF.

The gene calls are TRBV6-5 and TRBJ1-2, with a weak D call TRBD1 (5 bases). This CDR3 region has 14 residues. The germline CDR1 and CDR2 sequences are MNHEY and SVGAGI. With 2 bases removed from V and 6 bases from J, the gap between germline ends came to 13 bases. The CDR3 here is CASSYRIGTNGYTF. CDR3 DNA sequence: TGTGCCAGCAGTTACCGTATAGGGACGAATGGCTACACCTTC.

J is TRBJ2-5 and V is TRBV13; D is uncertain. CDR1 and CDR2 from the germline V gene are PRHDT and FYEKMQ (reference sequence). Trimming shortened V by 4 bases and J by 7 bases, and 7 bases separated the two germline ends. This CDR3 spans 11 amino acids. This chain's CDR3 is CASSSEGTQYF. In DNA form, the CDR3 reads TGTGCCAGCAGCTCCGAAGGGACCCAGTACTTC.

V is TRBV19 and J is TRBJ1-2, with D unclear. V lost 4 bases and J lost 2, with 8 bases in between. The CDR3 is made up of 13 amino acids. Germline CDR1 and CDR2: LNHDA and SQIVND (reference sequence). The CDR3 here is CASSTSLNYGYTF. The CDR3 DNA sequence: TGTGCCAGTAGTACCTCCCTCAACTATGGCTACACCTTC.

The J gene is TRBJ1-2, the V gene TRBV10-3; a weak D match, TRBD1 (6 bases). With 9 bases removed from V and 4 bases from J, the gap between germline ends came to 15 bases. The CDR3 runs 13 residues. CDR1 and CDR2 from the germline V gene are ENHRY and SYGVKD. The CDR3 region is CAITGLVGYGYTF. For the CDR3, the DNA is TGTGCCATTACAGGGTTGGTGGGCTATGGCTACACCTTC.

The chain is built from TRBV25-1 and TRBJ1-4; D is undetermined. The CDR3 length is 14 residues. The V gene's germline CDR1 is MGHDK and CDR2 SYGVNS. The V and J ends lost 2 bases and 7 bases respectively, with 11 bases between them. This CDR3 reads CASSEGVGFEKLFF. The CDR3 DNA reads TGTGCCAGCAGTGAAGGAGTCGGGTTTGAAAAACTGTTTTTT.

V gene TRBV9 combines with J gene TRBJ1-2; weak D call: TRBD1 (5 bases). Germline lookup yields CDR1 SGDLS and CDR2 YYNGEE. The CDR3 sequence is 14 residues long. V gave up 0 bases and J gave up 4 bases, with 10 bases separating them. CDR3 DNA sequence: TGTGCCAGCAGCGTAGGGGGCGAGGGCTATGGCTACACCTTC. Amino acid sequence: CASSVGGEGYGYTF.

The V call is TRBV2, the J call TRBJ2-7, with 11 bases that match TRBD2. CDR1 SNHLY and CDR2 FYNNEI come from the germline V gene. V was pared by 4 bases and J by 2 bases, with 1 base of the junction left unmatched. The CDR3 consists of 14 residues. The CDR3 protein is CASSGGLAAYEQYF. DNA for the CDR3: TGTGCCAGCAGTGGGGGACTAGCGGCCTACGAGCAGTACTTC.

The chain recombines TRBV5-1 with TRBJ1-2; TRBD1 might be the D (6 bases). Per germline, CDR1 SGHRS and CDR2 YFSETQ. The CDR3 is made up of 13 amino acids. The V and J ends lost 4 bases and 11 bases respectively, with 18 bases between them. The CDR3 DNA reads as TGCGCCAGCAGCCCGGACAGCGGTCTGCTTTACACCTTC. This gives the protein CASSPDSGLLYTF.

The rearrangement uses TRBV7-9 and TRBJ1-2; TRBD1 matches at 11 bases. The germline V gene has CDR1 SEHNR and CDR2 FQNEAQ (reference sequence). This CDR3 region has 15 residues. V trimming: 4 bases; J trimming: 8 bases; junction bases outside the gene matches: 9. The CDR3 reads CASSSVGQGAEGYTF. The CDR3 DNA follows: TGTGCCAGCAGCTCCGTTGGACAGGGGGCGGAGGGCTACACCTTC. Full variable domain (missing parts from reference TRBV7-9 and TRBJ1-2): DTGVSQNPRHKITKRGQNVTFRCDPISEHNRLYWYRQTLGQGPEFLTYFQNEAQLEKSRLLSDRFSAERPKGSFSTLEIQRTEQGDSAMYLCASSSVGQGAEGYTFGSGTRLTVV.

As regards this clone: Other nucleotide sequences from this sample produce the same CDR3. The genes are TRBV7-9 and TRBJ2-5; D uncertain. Germline loops: CDR1 SEHNR, CDR2 FQNEAQ (reference sequence). CDR3 size: 13 residues. Trimming took off 1 base at V and 1 base at J, with 4 bases between the two ends. The CDR3 DNA sequence: TGTGCCAGCAGCTTAGACAGCCAAGAGACCCAGTACTTC. This gives the protein CASSLDSQETQYF.

A word on this clone: Other DNA sequences in the same sample also yield this CDR3. The chain is built from TRBV11-2 and TRBJ2-1; 7 bases agree with TRBD2. Germline V gene lookup returns CDR1 SGHAT and CDR2 FQNNGV. Trimming cost V 5 bases and J 2 bases; bases outside gene matches: 6. This CDR3 is 15 amino acids long. The CDR3 DNA is TGTGCCAGCAGCCCCGGGACTAAACCCTACAATGAGCAGTTCTTC. Protein product: CASSPGTKPYNEQFF.

V gene TRBV6-6 combines with J gene TRBJ1-1; no definite D call. The CDR3 length is 11 residues. V was clipped by 4 bases and J by 11 bases, with 11 bases between them. CDR1 is MNHNY and CDR2 is SVGAGI in the germline V gene (reference sequence). CDR3 sequence (DNA): TGTGCCAGCAGTTTCGACCTGATGGCTTTCTTT. Protein sequence: CASSFDLMAFF.

The chain is built from TRBV5-1 and TRBJ2-1, with 8 bases identical to TRBD2. From germline, CDR1 is SGHRS and CDR2 YFSETQ. The CDR3 loop spans 15 amino acids. V dropped 4 bases and J dropped 5; count of bases not matched to a gene: 8. The CDR3 is CASSISSGRNNEQFF. CDR3 in DNA: TGCGCCAGCAGCATCTCTAGCGGGCGGAACAATGAGCAGTTCTTC.

This clone was observed once. The chain recombines TRBV10-3 with TRBJ2-1, with 7 bases matching TRBD2. Germline V gene sequence: CDR1 ENHRY, CDR2 SYGVKD. V shed 5 bases and J 8 bases; nucleotides not matched to a gene: 6. The CDR3 runs 13 residues. CDR3 in amino acids: CAISWTSRDEQFF. The CDR3 region has the DNA TGTGCCATCAGTTGGACTAGTCGGGATGAGCAGTTCTTC.

The CDR3 loop reads CAYTRTQETQYF. As DNA, the CDR3 is TGTGCCTACACCAGGACCCAAGAGACCCAGTACTTC. The V and J genes are TRBV30 and TRBJ2-5; D gene unclear. This CDR3 contains 12 residues. Trimming stripped 7 bases from V and 1 base from J, with 10 bases between. The germline CDR1 and CDR2 sequences are GTSNPN and SVGIG (reference sequence).

This clone appeared a few times. V and J are TRBV5-1 and TRBJ2-7, with 9 nucleotides matching TRBD1. CDR1 SGHRS and CDR2 YFSETQ come from the germline V gene. CDR3 length equals 14 residues. J lost 6 bases, V lost 3 bases, and 7 bases had no gene match. The DNA of the CDR3 is TGCGCCAGCAGCTCCGGGACAGGGTTTTTCGAGCAGTACTTC. This codes for CASSSGTGFFEQYF.

The CDR3 DNA follows: TGTGCCAGCAGCCTAGAGGGGCCGCCCTACGAGCAGTACTTC. Amino acids: CASSLEGPPYEQYF. This sequence joins TRBV7-9 and TRBJ2-7; D tentatively reads TRBD1 or TRBD2 (5 bases each). The CDR3 runs to 14 residues. Looked up from germline, CDR1 is SEHNR and CDR2 is FQNEAQ (reference sequence). V lost 5 bases, J lost 2 bases, and 13 bases lay in between.